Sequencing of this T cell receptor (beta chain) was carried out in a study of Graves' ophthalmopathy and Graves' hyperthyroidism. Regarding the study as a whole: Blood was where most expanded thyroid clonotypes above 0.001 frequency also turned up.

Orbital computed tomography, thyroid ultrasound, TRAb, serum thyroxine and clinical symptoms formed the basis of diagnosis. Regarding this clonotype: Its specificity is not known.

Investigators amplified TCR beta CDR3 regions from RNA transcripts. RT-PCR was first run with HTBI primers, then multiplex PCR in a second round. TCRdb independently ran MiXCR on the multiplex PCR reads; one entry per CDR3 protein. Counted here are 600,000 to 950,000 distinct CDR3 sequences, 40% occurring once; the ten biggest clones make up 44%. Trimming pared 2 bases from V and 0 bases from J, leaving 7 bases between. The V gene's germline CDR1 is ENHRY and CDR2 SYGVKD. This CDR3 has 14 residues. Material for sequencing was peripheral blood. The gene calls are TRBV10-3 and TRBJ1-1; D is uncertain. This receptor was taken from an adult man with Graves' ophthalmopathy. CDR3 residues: CAISERQLNTEAFF. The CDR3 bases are TGTGCCATCAGTGAGAGGCAGCTGAACACTGAAGCTTTCTTT.